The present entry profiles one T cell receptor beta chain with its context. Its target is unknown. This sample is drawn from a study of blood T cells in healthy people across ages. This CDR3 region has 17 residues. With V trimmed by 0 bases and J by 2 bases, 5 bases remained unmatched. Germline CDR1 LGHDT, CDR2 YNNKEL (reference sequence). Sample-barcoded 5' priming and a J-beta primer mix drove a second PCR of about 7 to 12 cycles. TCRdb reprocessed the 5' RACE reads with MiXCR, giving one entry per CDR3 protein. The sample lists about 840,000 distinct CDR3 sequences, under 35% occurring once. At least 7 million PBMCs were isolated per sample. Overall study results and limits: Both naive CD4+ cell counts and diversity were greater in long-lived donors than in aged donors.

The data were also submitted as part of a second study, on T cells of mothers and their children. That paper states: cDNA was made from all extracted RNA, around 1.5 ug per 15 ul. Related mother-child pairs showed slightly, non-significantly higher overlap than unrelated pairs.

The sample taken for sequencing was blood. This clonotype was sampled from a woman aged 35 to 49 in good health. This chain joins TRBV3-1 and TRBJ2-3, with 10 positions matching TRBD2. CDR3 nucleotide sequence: TGTGCCAGCAGCCAAGATCCTAGCGGGGGTCACACAGATACGCAGTATTTT. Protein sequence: CASSQDPSGGHTDTQYF.